This T cell receptor (beta chain) appears in the sequencing data of a study of T-cell memory formation after mild COVID-19. Study summary: Largely, TCR clusters stayed within a single donor.

This clonotype counts as medium-sized. Germline V gene lookup returns CDR1 LGHNT and CDR2 FRNRAP. This CDR3 contains 15 residues. The junction had 5 bases not matched to a gene; V was cut back by 8 bases and J by 2 bases. TCRdb passed the 5' RACE reads through MiXCR, listing each CDR3 protein once. Here the sample spans roughly 5,000 distinct CDR3 sequences, roughly a quarter being singletons. The chain recombines TRBV12-5 with TRBJ2-2, with 10 bases fitting TRBD2. The sequencing input was PBMCs or a T cell subset sorted from them (not recorded which). The receptor's source is an adult who had mild COVID-19 (a few samples of this study predate the infection). Cell type and time point are not known. The CDR3 loop is CASRIAGGNTGELFF. The CDR3 DNA reads TGTGCTAGTCGGATAGCGGGGGGTAACACCGGGGAGCTGTTTTTT.